These T cell receptor beta chains were read from a single sample in a study of cytomegalovirus exposure and HLA in healthy donors. Produced via immunoSEQ multiplex PCR; TCRdb's table is partial and in-frame only. Among about 120,000 clones listed, around 85% were seen once. Sequenced input: PBMCs. All receptors derive from a young woman in good health and CMV-seronegative. Each CDR3 is given with its conserved first and last residue. The D gene is left open where the match is weak. Clone size is stated in some rows and not others, as once, few, many or a class when expanded.

d_gene: TRBD2
j_gene: TRBJ2-1
v_gene: TRBV18
abundance: -
CDR3aa: CASSPKGLAGGNNEQFF
CDR3nt: TGTGCCAGCTCACCAAAGGGACTAGCGGGGGGGAACAATGAGCAGTTCTTC

d_gene: -
j_gene: TRBJ2-7
v_gene: TRBV18
abundance: -
CDR3aa: CASSLATDEQYF
CDR3nt: TGTGCCAGCTCCCTGGCAACCGACGAGCAGTACTTC

d_gene: -
j_gene: TRBJ2-3
v_gene: TRBV11-3
abundance: -
CDR3aa: CASSPRQGGVTDTQYF
CDR3nt: TGTGCCAGCAGCCCAAGACAGGGAGGAGTCACAGATACGCAGTATTTT

d_gene: -
j_gene: TRBJ1-5
v_gene: TRBV10-3
abundance: -
CDR3aa: CAISESILQGNQPQHF
CDR3nt: TGTGCCATCAGTGAGTCGATTTTACAGGGAAATCAGCCCCAGCATTTT

d_gene: TRBD1
j_gene: TRBJ1-5
v_gene: TRBV28
abundance: once
CDR3aa: CASRQTGTGPQPQHF
CDR3nt: TGTGCCAGCAGACAAACCGGGACAGGGCCTCAGCCCCAGCATTTT

d_gene: -
j_gene: TRBJ2-1
v_gene: TRBV9
abundance: -
CDR3aa: CASSDSLSSYNEQFF
CDR3nt: TGTGCCAGCAGCGACAGTTTGAGCTCCTACAATGAGCAGTTCTTC

d_gene: -
j_gene: TRBJ1-2
v_gene: TRBV7-8
abundance: once
CDR3aa: CASSLTQGNYGYTF
CDR3nt: TGTGCCAGCAGCTTAACACAGGGAAACTATGGCTACACCTTC

d_gene: TRBD1
j_gene: TRBJ1-5
v_gene: TRBV27
abundance: -
CDR3aa: CASSFTGDNQPQHF
CDR3nt: TGTGCCAGCAGTTTCACAGGGGACAATCAGCCCCAGCATTTT

d_gene: -
j_gene: TRBJ1-2
v_gene: TRBV6-5
abundance: -
CDR3aa: CASSVGYGYTF
CDR3nt: TGTGCCAGCAGTGTCGGCTATGGCTACACCTTC

d_gene: -
j_gene: TRBJ1-4
v_gene: TRBV14
abundance: -
CDR3aa: CASSPSWREKGLNEKLFF
CDR3nt: TGTGCCAGCAGCCCCTCGTGGAGGGAGAAGGGGCTTAATGAAAAACTGTTTTTT

d_gene: -
j_gene: TRBJ1-6
v_gene: TRBV5-6
abundance: -
CDR3aa: CASSVDRYSPLHF
CDR3nt: TGTGCCAGCAGCGTAGACAGGTATTCACCCCTCCACTTT

d_gene: -
j_gene: TRBJ1-1
v_gene: TRBV6-5
abundance: -
CDR3aa: CASTTGGHGGTEAFF
CDR3nt: TGTGCCAGCACCACGGGGGGCCATGGGGGCACTGAAGCTTTCTTT

d_gene: TRBD1
j_gene: TRBJ1-1
v_gene: TRBV5-1
abundance: -
CDR3aa: CASSRPDRLNTEAFF
CDR3nt: TGCGCCAGCAGCCGGCCGGACAGGTTGAACACTGAAGCTTTCTTT

d_gene: -
j_gene: TRBJ2-4
v_gene: TRBV19
abundance: -
CDR3aa: CASSTREGENIQYF
CDR3nt: TGTGCCAGTAGTACCAGGGAAGGGGAAAACATTCAGTACTTC

d_gene: -
j_gene: TRBJ2-7
v_gene: TRBV2
abundance: -
CDR3aa: CASNTLTYEQYF
CDR3nt: TGTGCCAGCAACACCCTTACCTACGAGCAGTACTTC

d_gene: TRBD1
j_gene: TRBJ1-1
v_gene: TRBV27
abundance: -
CDR3aa: CASRTPGQINTEAFF
CDR3nt: TGTGCCAGCAGGACTCCGGGACAGATAAACACTGAAGCTTTCTTT

d_gene: TRBD2
j_gene: TRBJ2-2
v_gene: TRBV5-4
abundance: -
CDR3aa: CASSGSGGASGELFF
CDR3nt: TGTGCCAGCAGCGGTAGCGGGGGGGCCTCCGGGGAGCTGTTTTTT

d_gene: -
j_gene: TRBJ1-1
v_gene: TRBV5-4
abundance: -
CDR3aa: CASSLTGGGSMNTEAFF
CDR3nt: TGTGCCAGCAGCCTGACTGGGGGAGGGTCCATGAACACTGAAGCTTTCTTT

d_gene: -
j_gene: TRBJ1-6
v_gene: TRBV19
abundance: -
CDR3aa: CASSTEGFNSPLHF
CDR3nt: TGTGCCAGTAGTACGGAGGGATTCAATTCACCCCTCCACTTT

d_gene: -
j_gene: TRBJ2-1
v_gene: TRBV19
abundance: -
CDR3aa: CASSLSPIRTDRFRDNEQFF
CDR3nt: TGTGCCAGTAGTCTATCACCAATTCGAACCGACAGGTTTAGAGACAATGAGCAGTTCTTC

d_gene: TRBD1
j_gene: TRBJ2-6
v_gene: TRBV7-9
abundance: -
CDR3aa: CASTTGGGGANVLTF
CDR3nt: TGTGCCAGCACCACAGGGGGCGGTGGGGCCAACGTCCTGACTTTC

d_gene: TRBD2
j_gene: TRBJ2-7
v_gene: TRBV15
abundance: -
CDR3aa: CATKREGAGRYEQYF
CDR3nt: TGTGCCACCAAGCGGGAGGGAGCGGGGAGATACGAGCAGTACTTC

d_gene: TRBD1
j_gene: TRBJ2-6
v_gene: TRBV5-6
abundance: -
CDR3aa: CASSVSRTGGLSGANVLTF
CDR3nt: TGTGCCAGCAGCGTAAGCCGGACAGGCGGACTCTCTGGGGCCAACGTCCTGACTTTC

d_gene: -
j_gene: TRBJ1-4
v_gene: TRBV29-1
abundance: -
CDR3aa: CSVVQTNEKLFF
CDR3nt: TGCAGCGTTGTCCAAACTAATGAAAAACTGTTTTTT

d_gene: -
j_gene: TRBJ1-5
v_gene: TRBV1
abundance: -
CDR3aa: CTSSQDHPGQPFAPQHF
CDR3nt: TGCACCAGCAGCCAAGATCATCCAGGACAGCCCTTCGCGCCCCAGCATTTT

d_gene: TRBD1
j_gene: TRBJ1-2
v_gene: TRBV18
abundance: -
CDR3aa: CASSPSGQQYGYTF
CDR3nt: TGTGCCAGCTCACCCTCGGGACAGCAATATGGCTACACCTTC

d_gene: -
j_gene: TRBJ2-3
v_gene: TRBV19
abundance: -
CDR3aa: CASTPSQGTDTQYF
CDR3nt: TGTGCCAGTACCCCCTCTCAGGGCACAGATACGCAGTATTTT

d_gene: -
j_gene: TRBJ1-5
v_gene: TRBV2
abundance: once
CDR3aa: CASRDNRGNQPQHF
CDR3nt: TGTGCCAGCAGAGACAACAGAGGCAATCAGCCCCAGCATTTT

d_gene: -
j_gene: TRBJ1-1
v_gene: TRBV30
abundance: -
CDR3aa: CASMGQTNTEAFF
CDR3nt: TGTGCTTCGATGGGACAAACGAACACTGAAGCTTTCTTT

d_gene: TRBD1
j_gene: TRBJ1-1
v_gene: TRBV29-1
abundance: -
CDR3aa: CSVGQGARTEAFF
CDR3nt: TGCAGCGTTGGACAGGGGGCGAGAACTGAAGCTTTCTTT

d_gene: -
j_gene: TRBJ1-1
v_gene: TRBV6-5
abundance: -
CDR3aa: CASSYGGLMNTEAFF
CDR3nt: TGTGCCAGCAGTTACGGCGGTCTCATGAACACTGAAGCTTTCTTT

d_gene: TRBD1
j_gene: TRBJ1-3
v_gene: TRBV7-2
abundance: -
CDR3aa: CASSFKTTGQRNTIYF
CDR3nt: TGTGCCAGCAGCTTTAAAACCACGGGACAGCGAAACACCATATATTTT

d_gene: TRBD1
j_gene: TRBJ1-5
v_gene: TRBV19
abundance: -
CDR3aa: CASRPGQGDNQPQHF
CDR3nt: TGTGCCAGTAGGCCGGGACAGGGGGACAATCAGCCCCAGCATTTT

d_gene: -
j_gene: TRBJ1-2
v_gene: TRBV2
abundance: -
CDR3aa: CASSNAGQKGYTF
CDR3nt: TGTGCCAGCAGTAATGCAGGGCAGAAGGGCTACACCTTC

d_gene: -
j_gene: TRBJ1-3
v_gene: TRBV13
abundance: few
CDR3aa: CASSFPELGSSGNTIYF
CDR3nt: TGTGCCAGCAGCTTCCCCGAATTAGGGAGCTCTGGAAACACCATATATTTT

d_gene: -
j_gene: TRBJ1-1
v_gene: TRBV7-9
abundance: -
CDR3aa: CASSPPGGANTEAFF
CDR3nt: TGTGCCAGCAGCCCTCCCGGGGGGGCGAACACTGAAGCTTTCTTT

d_gene: TRBD1
j_gene: TRBJ2-7
v_gene: TRBV7-2
abundance: -
CDR3aa: CASSLGQGGTYEQYF
CDR3nt: TGTGCCAGCAGCCTAGGACAGGGGGGGACCTACGAGCAGTACTTC

d_gene: TRBD2
j_gene: TRBJ2-1
v_gene: TRBV7-7
abundance: -
CDR3aa: CASSLLGGAYNEQFF
CDR3nt: TGTGCTAGCAGCTTATTGGGGGGGGCCTACAATGAGCAGTTCTTC

d_gene: -
j_gene: TRBJ1-5
v_gene: TRBV5-8
abundance: -
CDR3aa: CASSLGQIDQPQHF
CDR3nt: TGTGCCAGCAGCTTGGGACAGATTGATCAGCCCCAGCATTTT

d_gene: -
j_gene: TRBJ2-5
v_gene: TRBV10-2
abundance: -
CDR3aa: CASSSREETQYF
CDR3nt: TGCGCCAGCAGTTCTCGTGAAGAGACCCAGTACTTC